The clone carrying this TCR beta chain was seen repeatedly, ten times or more. These data come from a study of T cells after yellow fever vaccination. Study-level points and caveats: Faster peaking, at day 5 versus 15, marked a secondary response that was weaker.

TCRdb used MiXCR to reprocess the 5' RACE reads, holding one entry per CDR3 protein. The data hold fewer than 100,000 distinct CDR3 sequences, with about 8.4% observed a single time. Per germline, CDR1 SEHNR and CDR2 FQNEAQ (reference sequence). Deletions cut 2 bases from V and 0 bases from J, with 10 bases between. This CDR3 is built from 15 residues. The specimen was CD8+ T cells not binding an NS4B(214-222) dextramer, sorted from PBMCs, collected about 2 weeks after the first yellow fever vaccination. This receptor was obtained from a man aged 18 to 30 who received the YFV17D yellow fever vaccine. The rearrangement joins TRBV7-9 to TRBJ1-2; D is ambiguous. The CDR3 nucleotides read TGTGCCAGCAGCTTACACAACGAAGCTAACTATGGCTACACCTTC. Amino acids: CASSLHNEANYGYTF. Full variable domain (missing parts from reference TRBV7-9 and TRBJ1-2): DTGVSQNPRHKITKRGQNVTFRCDPISEHNRLYWYRQTLGQGPEFLTYFQNEAQLEKSRLLSDRFSAERPKGSFSTLEIQRTEQGDSAMYLCASSLHNEANYGYTFGSGTRLTVV.